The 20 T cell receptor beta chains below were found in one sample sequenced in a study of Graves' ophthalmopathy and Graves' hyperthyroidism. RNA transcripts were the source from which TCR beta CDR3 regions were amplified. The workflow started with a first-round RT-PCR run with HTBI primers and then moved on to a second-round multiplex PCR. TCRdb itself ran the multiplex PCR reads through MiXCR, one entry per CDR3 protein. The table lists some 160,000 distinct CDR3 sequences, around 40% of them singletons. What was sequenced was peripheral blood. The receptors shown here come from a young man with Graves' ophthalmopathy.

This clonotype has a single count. CDR3 bases: TGCGCCAGCAGTCATGGACTAGCGGACCAAGAGACCCAGTACTTC. It encodes CASSHGLADQETQYF. V usage is TRBV4-1 and J usage is TRBJ2-5; 10 positions match TRBD2. The J segment lost 0 bases and the V segment lost 6 bases, leaving 4 bases of the junction unmatched. Germline lookup yields CDR1 MGHRA and CDR2 YSYEKL. The CDR3 has 15 amino acids.

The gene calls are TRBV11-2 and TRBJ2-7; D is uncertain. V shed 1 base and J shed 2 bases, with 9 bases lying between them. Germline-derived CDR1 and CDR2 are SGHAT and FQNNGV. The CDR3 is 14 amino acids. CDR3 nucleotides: TGTGCCAGCAGCTTAGTCAGTTCCCCCTACGAGCAGTACTTC. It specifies CASSLVSSPYEQYF.

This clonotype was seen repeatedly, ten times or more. The CDR3 is CATDGSITGELFF. Here the CDR3 DNA reads TGTGCCACCGACGGGAGCATCACCGGGGAGCTGTTTTTT. This chain uses TRBV24-1 with TRBJ2-2, with a possible D match to TRBD2 (6 bases). Looked up from germline, CDR1 is KGHDR and CDR2 is SFDVKD. The CDR3 is 13 amino acids. Deletions cut 9 bases from V and 4 bases from J, with 11 bases between.

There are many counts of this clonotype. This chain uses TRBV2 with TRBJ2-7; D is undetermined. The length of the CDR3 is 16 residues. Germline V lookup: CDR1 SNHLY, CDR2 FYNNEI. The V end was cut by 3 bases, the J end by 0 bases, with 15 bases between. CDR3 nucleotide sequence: TGTGCCAGCAGTGATCTATTCGTCGGATACTCCTACGAGCAGTACTTC. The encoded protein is CASSDLFVGYSYEQYF. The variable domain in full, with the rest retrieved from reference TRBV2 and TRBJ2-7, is EPEVTQTPSHQVTQMGQEVILRCVPISNHLYFYWYRQILGQKVEFLVSFYNNEISEKSEIFDDQFSVERPDGSNFTLKIRSTKLEDSAMYFCASSDLFVGYSYEQYFGPGTRLTVT.

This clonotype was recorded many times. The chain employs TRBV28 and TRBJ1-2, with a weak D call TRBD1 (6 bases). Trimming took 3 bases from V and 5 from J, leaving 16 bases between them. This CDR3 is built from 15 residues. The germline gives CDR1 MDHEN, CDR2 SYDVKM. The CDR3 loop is CASSFSGAGRYGYTF. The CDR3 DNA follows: TGTGCCAGCAGTTTTTCGGGGGCGGGTCGATATGGCTACACCTTC.

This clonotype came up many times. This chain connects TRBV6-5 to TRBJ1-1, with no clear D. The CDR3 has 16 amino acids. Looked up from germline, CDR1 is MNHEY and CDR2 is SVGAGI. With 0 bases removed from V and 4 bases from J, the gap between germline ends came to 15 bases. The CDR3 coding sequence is TGTGCCAGCAGTTACTCGCTCTCTGCCCTGGGCACTGAAGCTTTCTTT. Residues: CASSYSLSALGTEAFF.

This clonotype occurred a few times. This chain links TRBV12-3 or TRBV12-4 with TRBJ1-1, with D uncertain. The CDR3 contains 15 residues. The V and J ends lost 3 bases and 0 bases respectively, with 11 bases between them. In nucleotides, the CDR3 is TGTGCCAGCAGTTTGAGCGGCAGATTGAACACTGAAGCTTTCTTT. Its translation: CASSLSGRLNTEAFF.

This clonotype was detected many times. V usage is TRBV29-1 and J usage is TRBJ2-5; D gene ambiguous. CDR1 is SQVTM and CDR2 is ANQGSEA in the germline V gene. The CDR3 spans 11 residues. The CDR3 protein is CSYRAWETQYF. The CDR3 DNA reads TGCAGTTACCGGGCGTGGGAGACCCAGTACTTC.

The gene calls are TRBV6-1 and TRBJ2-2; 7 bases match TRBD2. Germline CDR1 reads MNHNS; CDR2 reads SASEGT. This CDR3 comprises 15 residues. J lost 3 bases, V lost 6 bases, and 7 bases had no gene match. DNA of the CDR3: TGTGCCAGCAGGGGCGGGAGTGGGGACACCGGGGAGCTGTTTTTT. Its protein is CASRGGSGDTGELFF.

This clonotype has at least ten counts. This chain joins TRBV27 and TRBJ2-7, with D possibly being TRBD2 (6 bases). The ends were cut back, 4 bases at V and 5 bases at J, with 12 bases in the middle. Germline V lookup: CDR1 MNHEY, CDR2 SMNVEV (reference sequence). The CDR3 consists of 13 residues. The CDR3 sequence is CASSWVGGNEQYF. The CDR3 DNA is TGTGCCAGCAGTTGGGTCGGGGGTAACGAGCAGTACTTC.

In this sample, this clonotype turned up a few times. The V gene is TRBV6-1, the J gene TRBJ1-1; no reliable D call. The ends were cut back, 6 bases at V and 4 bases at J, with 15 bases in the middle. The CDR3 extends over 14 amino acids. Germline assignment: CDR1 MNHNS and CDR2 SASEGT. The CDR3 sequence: CASRPINLGTEAFF. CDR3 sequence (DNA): TGTGCCAGCAGGCCCATCAACTTGGGCACTGAAGCTTTCTTT.

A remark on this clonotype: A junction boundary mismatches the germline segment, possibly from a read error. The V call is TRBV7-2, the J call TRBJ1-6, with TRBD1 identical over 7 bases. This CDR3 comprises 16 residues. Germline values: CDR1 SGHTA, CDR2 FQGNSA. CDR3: CASSQDDAGGYSPLHF. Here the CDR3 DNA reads TGCGCCAGCAGCCAAGATGACGCAGGGGGTTATTCACCCCTCCACTTT.

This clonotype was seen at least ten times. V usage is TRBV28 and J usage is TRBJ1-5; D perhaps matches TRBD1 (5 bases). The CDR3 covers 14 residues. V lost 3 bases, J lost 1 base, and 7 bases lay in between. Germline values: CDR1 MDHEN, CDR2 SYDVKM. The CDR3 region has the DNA TGTGCCAGCAGTTTGAGGGGCAGCAATCAGCCCCAGCATTTT. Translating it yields CASSLRGSNQPQHF.

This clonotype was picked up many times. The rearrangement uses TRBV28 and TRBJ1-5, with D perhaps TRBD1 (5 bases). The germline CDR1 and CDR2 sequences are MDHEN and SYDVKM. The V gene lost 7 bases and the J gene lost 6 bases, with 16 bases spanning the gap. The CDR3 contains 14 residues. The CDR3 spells CASILRGLGQPQHF. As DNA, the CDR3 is TGTGCCAGCATCTTGCGGGGGTTGGGTCAGCCCCAGCATTTT.

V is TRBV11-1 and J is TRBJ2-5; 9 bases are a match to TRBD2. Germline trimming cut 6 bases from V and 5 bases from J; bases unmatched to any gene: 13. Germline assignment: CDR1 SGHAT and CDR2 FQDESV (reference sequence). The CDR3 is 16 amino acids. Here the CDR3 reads CASSPRLAGYSETQYF. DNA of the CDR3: TGTGCCAGCAGTCCCCGGCTAGCGGGATATTCCGAGACCCAGTACTTC. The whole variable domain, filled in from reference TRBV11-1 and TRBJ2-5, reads EAEVAQSPRYKITEKSQAVAFWCDPISGHATLYWYRQILGQGPELLVQFQDESVVDDSQLPKDRFSAERLKGVDSTLKIQPAELGDSAMYLCASSPRLAGYSETQYFGPGTRLLVL.

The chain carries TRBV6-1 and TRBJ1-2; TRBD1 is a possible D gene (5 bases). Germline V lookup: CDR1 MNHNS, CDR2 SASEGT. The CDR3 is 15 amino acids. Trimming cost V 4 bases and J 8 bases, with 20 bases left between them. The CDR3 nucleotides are TGTGCCAGCAGTGCCCGGGACTTCCCTTTCAGGGGCTACACCTTC. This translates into CASSARDFPFRGYTF.

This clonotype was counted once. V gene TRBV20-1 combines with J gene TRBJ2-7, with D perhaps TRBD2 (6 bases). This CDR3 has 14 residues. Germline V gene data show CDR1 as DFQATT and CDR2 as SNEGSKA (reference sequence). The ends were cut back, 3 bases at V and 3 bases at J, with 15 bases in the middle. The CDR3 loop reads CSASLEGRIYEQYF. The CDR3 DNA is TGCAGTGCTAGTCTCGAGGGGAGGATCTACGAGCAGTACTTC.

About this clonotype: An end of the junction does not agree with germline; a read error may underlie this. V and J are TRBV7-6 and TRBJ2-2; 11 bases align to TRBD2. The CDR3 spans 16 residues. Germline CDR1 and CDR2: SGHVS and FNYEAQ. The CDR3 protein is CANSLILAGATGELFF. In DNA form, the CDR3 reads TGTGCCAACAGCTTGATACTAGCGGGAGCCACCGGGGAGCTGTTTTTT.

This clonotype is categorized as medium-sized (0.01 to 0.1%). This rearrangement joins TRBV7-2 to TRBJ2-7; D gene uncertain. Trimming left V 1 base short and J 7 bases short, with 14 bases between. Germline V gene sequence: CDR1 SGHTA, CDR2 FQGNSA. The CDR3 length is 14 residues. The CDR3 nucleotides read TGTGCCAGCAGCTTAGGGGGATCGTCGAGAGAGCAGTACTTC. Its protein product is CASSLGGSSREQYF.

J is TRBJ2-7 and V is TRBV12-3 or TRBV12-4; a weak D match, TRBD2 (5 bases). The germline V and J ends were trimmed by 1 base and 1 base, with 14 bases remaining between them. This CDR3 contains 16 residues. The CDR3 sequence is CASSLVGVARSYEQYF. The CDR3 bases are TGTGCCAGCAGTTTAGTGGGAGTAGCGCGGTCCTACGAGCAGTACTTC.